Presented here are 30 T cell receptor beta chains from one specimen sequenced in a study of blood T cell repertoires in COVID-19 (dated by TCRdb to about 2020). Libraries came from the immunoSEQ multiplex PCR assay. What TCRdb holds here is the immuneACCESS table cut down to in-frame rearrangements. Part of the clones is not present; checked against another copy, under half of the missing clones reflect an unresolved V gene, and the others are unexplained. Present in this sample are about 240,000 clones, roughly 86% of which were seen just once. About 0.8% of the sample is in the top ten clones. Sequencing was performed on peripheral blood. Receptors originate from a woman in her twenties or thirties with acute or convalescent COVID-19.

This chain links TRBV7-2 with TRBJ2-7; TRBD2 matches 13 bases. V lost 6 bases and J lost 2; bases outside the gene matches: 7. This CDR3 is 16 amino acids long. The germline gives CDR1 SGHTA, CDR2 FQGNSA. CDR3 sequence reads: CASRQPGLAGTYEQYF. CDR3 nucleotide sequence: TGTGCCAGCAGGCAGCCGGGACTAGCGGGGACCTACGAGCAGTACTTC.

This sequence joins TRBV4-3 and TRBJ2-3, with 8 positions matching TRBD2. Looked up from germline, CDR1 is LGHNA and CDR2 is YSLEER. The trim removed 2 bases at V and 4 bases at J, leaving 8 bases unmatched. The CDR3 consists of 16 residues. This chain's CDR3 is CASSQYRSGGSDTQYF. CDR3 DNA sequence: TGCGCCAGCAGCCAATACCGCTCGGGAGGGTCAGATACGCAGTATTTT.

The chain has TRBV27 and TRBJ2-7; 10 bases align to TRBD2. The V gene end was trimmed by 7 bases and the J gene end by 3 bases; junction bases not matched to a gene: 6. This CDR3 has 14 residues. Germline loops: CDR1 MNHEY, CDR2 SMNVEV (reference sequence). CDR3 DNA: TGTGCCAGCAAAGCGGGAGGGCCTTTCTACGAGCAGTACTTC. Translating it yields CASKAGGPFYEQYF.

About this clone itself: Other DNA sequences from this sample encode an identical CDR3 as well. The rearrangement joins TRBV9 to TRBJ2-1; D remains ambiguous. The germline V and J ends were trimmed by 0 bases and 0 bases, with 7 bases remaining between them. CDR3 length: 15 amino acids. Germline V gene lookup returns CDR1 SGDLS and CDR2 YYNGEE. This chain's CDR3 is CASSVGGGSYNEQFF. In nucleotides, the CDR3 is TGTGCCAGCAGCGTAGGCGGCGGCTCCTACAATGAGCAGTTCTTC.

This clone was counted only a few times. The chain recombines TRBV3-1 (or the pseudogene TRBV3-2) with TRBJ2-7; 14 nucleotides agree with TRBD2. The V segment lost 2 bases and the J segment 7 bases; nucleotides outside the gene matches: 4. Germline values: CDR1 LGHDT, CDR2 YNNKEL (reference sequence). This CDR3 has 15 amino acids. CDR3 region: CASSQQTSGRGEQYF. For the CDR3, the DNA is TGTGCCAGCAGCCAACAGACTAGCGGGAGGGGGGAGCAGTACTTC.

The rearrangement uses TRBV6-5 and TRBJ2-7; 12 bases map to TRBD1. With 6 bases clipped from V and 4 bases from J, the junction kept 1 base outside the gene matches. The germline CDR1 and CDR2 sequences are MNHEY and SVGAGI. This CDR3 has 13 amino acids. CDR3: CASRGQGAYEQYF. CDR3 nucleotide sequence: TGTGCCAGCAGGGGACAGGGGGCTTACGAGCAGTACTTC.

V is TRBV9 and J is TRBJ2-1, with 10 bases that match TRBD2. Germline lookup yields CDR1 SGDLS and CDR2 YYNGEE. There are 15 residues in the CDR3. Unmatched junction bases numbered 10, after V lost 4 bases and J lost 9 bases. The CDR3 DNA reads TGTGCCAGCAGCACGCTAGCGGGAGAGGGGGGTGAGCAGTTCTTC. Amino acids: CASSTLAGEGGEQFF.

V and J are TRBV12-3 or TRBV12-4 and TRBJ2-5; possible D gene TRBD2, 6 bases. The CDR3 has 11 amino acids. The germline V and J ends were trimmed by 3 bases and 7 bases, with 6 bases remaining between them. CDR3 loop: CASSLGGTQYF. DNA of the CDR3: TGTGCCAGCAGTTTGGGGGGGACCCAGTACTTC.

Only one count was recorded for this clone. The chain recombines TRBV5-1 with TRBJ1-1; maybe TRBD1 (5 bases). This CDR3 contains 15 residues. V dropped 0 bases and J dropped 2 bases, with 11 bases sitting between them. Per germline, CDR1 SGHRS and CDR2 YFSETQ. The CDR3 region is CASSLEADRNTEAFF. The CDR3 DNA follows: TGCGCCAGCAGCTTGGAAGCTGACAGAAACACTGAAGCTTTCTTT.

The chain recombines TRBV27 with TRBJ1-1; D gene uncertain. CDR1 MNHEY and CDR2 SMNVEV come from the germline V gene (reference sequence). The CDR3 loop spans 13 amino acids. The V gene lost 3 bases and the J gene lost 4 bases, with 9 bases spanning the gap. The CDR3 bases are TGTGCCAGCAGTTTTAAGAGGGTCACTGAAGCTTTCTTT. Residues: CASSFKRVTEAFF.

This sequence joins TRBV12-3 or TRBV12-4 and TRBJ1-5, with TRBD1 as a possible D gene (6 bases). V lost 5 bases and J 4 bases, leaving 9 bases between the germline ends. CDR3 length equals 13 residues. The CDR3 coding sequence is TGTGCCAGCAGTCAGGACAGTAATCAGCCCCAGCATTTT. The encoded protein is CASSQDSNQPQHF.

The chain uses TRBV5-1 and TRBJ2-2; 7 bases map to TRBD1. The CDR3 contains 13 residues. The germline gives CDR1 SGHRS, CDR2 YFSETQ. V lost 2 bases to trimming and J lost 6 bases; unmatched junction nucleotides: 1. The CDR3 DNA sequence: TGCGCCAGCAGCTTACAGGGGTCCGGGGAGCTGTTTTTT. Protein product: CASSLQGSGELFF.

V is TRBV2 and J is TRBJ1-1; 8 positions agree with TRBD1. The junction had 3 bases not matched to a gene; V was cut back by 4 bases and J by 5 bases. CDR1 is SNHLY and CDR2 is FYNNEI in the germline V gene. CDR3 length: 13 amino acids. In nucleotides, the CDR3 is TGTGCCAGCAGTGGACAGGGGAGTACTGAAGCTTTCTTT. Residues: CASSGQGSTEAFF.

This clone came up a few times. The rearrangement joins TRBV19 to TRBJ1-4; perhaps TRBD1 as D (5 bases). Trimming removed 5 bases from V and 8 bases from J, with 15 bases in between. The germline V gene has CDR1 LNHDA and CDR2 SQIVND (reference sequence). The CDR3 is made up of 14 amino acids. Here the CDR3 DNA reads TGTGCCAGTAGTTTGGTAGGGGCGAGAGAAAAACTGTTTTTT. Protein: CASSLVGAREKLFF.

The V call is TRBV10-2, the J call TRBJ2-2; 10 nucleotides line up with TRBD2. V lost 7 bases and J lost 2; bases outside the gene matches: 16. Germline loops: CDR1 WSHSY, CDR2 SAAADI. CDR3 length equals 19 residues. The CDR3 DNA is TGCGCCAGCACGGGTGCGCCTAAAGCGGGAGGGGGTAACACCGGGGAGCTGTTTTTT. Translation gives CASTGAPKAGGGNTGELFF.

The chain carries TRBV6-2 or TRBV6-3 and TRBJ1-5, with 9 bases aligning to TRBD1. The germline gives CDR1 MNHEY, CDR2 SVGEGT. The CDR3 contains 19 residues. The ends lost 0 bases at V and 0 bases at J; junction bases unmatched: 9. The CDR3: CASSYSPGQGRNSNQPQHF. The DNA of the CDR3 is TGTGCCAGCAGTTACTCGCCCGGACAGGGGCGTAATAGCAATCAGCCCCAGCATTTT.

The J gene is TRBJ2-2, the V gene TRBV5-1, with a tentative D call TRBD2 (6 bases). The CDR3 is 14 amino acids. Germline V gene lookup returns CDR1 SGHRS and CDR2 YFSETQ. Between the trimmed V and J ends, which lost 4 bases and 6 bases, there was a span of 13 bases. CDR3 nucleotides: TGCGCCAGCAGCAAGACTAGTGAGGCCGGGGAGCTGTTTTTT. It specifies CASSKTSEAGELFF.

The chain combines TRBV2 with TRBJ2-1, with D possibly matching TRBD2 (6 bases). V was clipped by 7 bases and J by 6 bases, with 10 bases between them. The CDR3 consists of 12 residues. CDR1 and CDR2 (germline): SNHLY, FYNNEI. In DNA form, the CDR3 reads TGTGCCAGCATTCCCGGGGGCAATGAGCAGTTCTTC. It is translated as CASIPGGNEQFF.

V and J are TRBV5-1 and TRBJ2-1; TRBD2 matches at 8 bases. J lost 3 bases, V lost 6 bases, and 11 bases had no gene match. This CDR3 comprises 16 residues. Germline assignment: CDR1 SGHRS and CDR2 YFSETQ. This chain's CDR3 is CASTRGAGEYYNEQFF. CDR3 bases: TGCGCCAGCACGCGCGGAGCGGGAGAGTACTACAATGAGCAGTTCTTC.

The V gene is TRBV6-5, the J gene TRBJ1-1, with 11 nucleotides matching TRBD1. Germline V gene lookup returns CDR1 MNHEY and CDR2 SVGAGI. The V segment lost 11 bases and the J segment 3 bases; nucleotides outside the gene matches: 5. CDR3 size: 13 residues. In DNA, the CDR3 is TGTGCCGGACAGGGGGCTGCATACACTGAAGCTTTCTTT. Translation: CAGQGAAYTEAFF.

The rearrangement uses TRBV18 and TRBJ2-1; D is undetermined. Germline CDR1 is KGHSH and CDR2 is LQKENI. V lost 0 bases, J lost 5 bases, and 5 bases lay in between. The CDR3 is 13 amino acids. The CDR3 coding sequence is TGTGCCAGCTCACCACCAGAGGACAATGAGCAGTTCTTC. Translation gives CASSPPEDNEQFF.

The rearrangement joins TRBV7-3 to TRBJ2-1; D remains unclear. Germline CDR1 is SGHTA and CDR2 is FQGTGA. Between the trimmed V and J ends, which lost 2 bases and 7 bases, there was a span of 9 bases. The CDR3 is 13 residues long. As DNA, the CDR3 is TGTGCCAGCAGCTTATTGGAGTATAATGAGCAGTTCTTC. The encoded protein is CASSLLEYNEQFF.

This chain connects TRBV4-3 to TRBJ1-1; unclear D gene. CDR1 LGHNA and CDR2 YSLEER come from the germline V gene. V was trimmed by 2 bases and J by 4 bases, leaving 11 bases between them. The CDR3 has 14 amino acids. CDR3: CASSQKEGGTEAFF. CDR3 coding DNA: TGCGCCAGCAGCCAAAAGGAAGGCGGCACTGAAGCTTTCTTT.

The chain carries TRBV5-6 and TRBJ1-2; the match to TRBD1 covers 9 bases. Germline V gene lookup returns CDR1 SGHDT and CDR2 YYEEEE. With 5 bases clipped from V and 6 bases from J, the junction kept 8 bases outside the gene matches. This CDR3 is built from 14 residues. In DNA, the CDR3 is TGTGCCAGCAGATACGGACAGGGGATAAATGGCTACACCTTC. Translated: CASRYGQGINGYTF.

The CDR3 loop reads CASSLKRNTEAFF. CDR3 DNA sequence: TGTGCCAGCAGCTTAAAGAGAAATACTGAAGCTTTCTTT. The chain has TRBV7-6 and TRBJ1-1; D is uncertain. Germline CDR1 reads SGHVS; CDR2 reads FNYEAQ. This CDR3 is built from 13 residues. The V end was cut by 2 bases, the J end by 5 bases, with 9 bases between.

The chain recombines TRBV19 with TRBJ2-2; 8 bases agree with TRBD1. This CDR3 contains 16 residues. Germline CDR1 is LNHDA and CDR2 is SQIVND (reference sequence). V shed 8 bases and J 1 base; nucleotides not matched to a gene: 9. The CDR3 loop is CASCGPGTGNTGELFF. The DNA for the CDR3 is TGTGCCAGTTGTGGACCCGGGACAGGGAACACCGGGGAGCTGTTTTTT. The variable domain in full, completed from reference TRBV19 and TRBJ2-2, reads DGGITQSPKYLFRKEGQNVTLSCEQNLNHDAMYWYRQDPGQGLRLIYYSQIVNDFQKGDIAEGYSVSREKKESFPLTVTSAQKNPTAFYLCASCGPGTGNTGELFFGEGSRLTVL.

The J gene is TRBJ2-5, the V gene TRBV2; 7 bases are a match to TRBD1. The trim removed 4 bases at V and 10 bases at J, leaving 15 bases unmatched. The length of the CDR3 is 15 residues. The germline gives CDR1 SNHLY, CDR2 FYNNEI. CDR3 sequence reads: CASSVSIYTRDSQYF. The CDR3 DNA sequence: TGTGCCAGCAGTGTGAGCATATATACAAGGGACAGCCAGTACTTC.

The chain combines TRBV25-1 with TRBJ1-1, with D perhaps matching TRBD1 (6 bases). CDR1 MGHDK and CDR2 SYGVNS come from the germline V gene. The CDR3 runs to 16 residues. V was shortened by 4 bases and J by 4 bases, with 19 bases between the two germline ends. This chain's CDR3 is CASSALDRNLGTEAFF. The CDR3 DNA reads TGTGCCAGCAGTGCCTTAGACAGGAATCTCGGCACTGAAGCTTTCTTT.

This clone was found a few times. This chain connects TRBV27 to TRBJ2-1; 7 positions match TRBD1. J gave up 3 bases and V 5 bases, and 10 bases lay outside the gene matches. In germline, CDR1 is MNHEY, CDR2 SMNVEV (reference sequence). The CDR3 consists of 16 residues. CDR3 residues: CASSRSQGMGYNEQFF. Here the CDR3 DNA reads TGTGCCAGCAGTCGATCACAGGGGATGGGCTACAATGAGCAGTTCTTC.

The J gene is TRBJ2-7, the V gene TRBV27; 8 nucleotides agree with TRBD1. The ends lost 3 bases at V and 5 bases at J; junction bases unmatched: 12. Germline CDR1 and CDR2: MNHEY and SMNVEV (reference sequence). This CDR3 has 16 residues. CDR3 in DNA: TGTGCCAGCAGTTTCTGGAGCGGCAGGGGGCCCAACGAGCAGTACTTC. Translated, it gives CASSFWSGRGPNEQYF.